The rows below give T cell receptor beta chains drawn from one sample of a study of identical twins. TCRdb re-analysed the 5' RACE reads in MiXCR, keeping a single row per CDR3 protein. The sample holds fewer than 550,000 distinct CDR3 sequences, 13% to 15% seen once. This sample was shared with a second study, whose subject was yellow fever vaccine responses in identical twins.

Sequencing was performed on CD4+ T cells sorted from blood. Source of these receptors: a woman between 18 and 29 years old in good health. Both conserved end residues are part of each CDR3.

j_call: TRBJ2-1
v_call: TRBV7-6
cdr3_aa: CASSFAGSKNEQFF

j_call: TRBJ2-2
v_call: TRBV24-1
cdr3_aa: CATSDPTGAGTGELFF

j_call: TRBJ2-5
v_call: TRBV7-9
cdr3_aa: CASSLGRMGGQETQYF

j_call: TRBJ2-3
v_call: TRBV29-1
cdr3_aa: CSVGMTSGRLGDTQYF

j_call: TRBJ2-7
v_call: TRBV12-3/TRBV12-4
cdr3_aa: CASSPIAGAGSYEQYF

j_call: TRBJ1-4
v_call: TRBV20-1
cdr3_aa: CSARAQVGTNEKLFF

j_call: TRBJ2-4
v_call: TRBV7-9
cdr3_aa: CASSPQGDKNIQYF

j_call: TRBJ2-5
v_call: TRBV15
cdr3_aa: CATSRDKGQGRSKETQYF

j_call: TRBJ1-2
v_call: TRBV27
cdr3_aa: CASSPDKGNYGYTF

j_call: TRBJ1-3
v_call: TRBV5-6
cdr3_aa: CASSKDRGRHTIYF

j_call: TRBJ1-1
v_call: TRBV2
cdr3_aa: CASRLDRNTEAFF

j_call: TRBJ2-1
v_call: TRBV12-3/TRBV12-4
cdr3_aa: CASRFRTSGAYNEQFF

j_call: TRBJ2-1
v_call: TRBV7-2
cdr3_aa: CASSPQGYNEQFF

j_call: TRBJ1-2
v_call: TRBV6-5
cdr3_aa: CASSYSINSGSDGYTF

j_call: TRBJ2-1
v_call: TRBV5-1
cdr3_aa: CASSFLDRGHGNEQFF

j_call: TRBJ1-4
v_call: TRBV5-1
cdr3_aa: CASSLSSLRPRDEKLFF

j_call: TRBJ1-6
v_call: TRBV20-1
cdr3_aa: CSARWTDNSPLHF

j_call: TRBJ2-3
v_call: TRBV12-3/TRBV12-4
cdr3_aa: CASSLGTNTQYF

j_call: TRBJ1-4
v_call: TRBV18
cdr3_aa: CASSPGEKLFF

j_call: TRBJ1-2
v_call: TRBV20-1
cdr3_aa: CSATDRQIVYGYTF

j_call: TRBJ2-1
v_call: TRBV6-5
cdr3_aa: CASSTSDRGGNEQFF

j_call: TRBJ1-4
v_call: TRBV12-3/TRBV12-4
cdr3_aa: CASSLSQLREKLFF

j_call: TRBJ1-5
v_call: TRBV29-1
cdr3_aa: CSVSDRGTDQPQHF

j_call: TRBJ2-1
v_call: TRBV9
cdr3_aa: CASSVVGGGGPNEQFF

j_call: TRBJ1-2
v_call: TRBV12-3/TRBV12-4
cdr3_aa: CASSVGGTKVDYGYTF

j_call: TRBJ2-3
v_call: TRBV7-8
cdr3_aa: CASSLVGGLGHTDTQYF

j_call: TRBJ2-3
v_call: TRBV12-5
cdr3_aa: CASGLVVSGSPDTQYF

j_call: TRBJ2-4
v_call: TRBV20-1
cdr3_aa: CSARDWRGGNIQYF

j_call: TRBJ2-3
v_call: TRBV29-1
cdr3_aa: CSTIRQVTSTDTQYF

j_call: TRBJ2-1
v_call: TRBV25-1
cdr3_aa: CASRVIDRGNKFF

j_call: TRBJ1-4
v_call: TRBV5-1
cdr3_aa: CASSLRGDGGEKLFF

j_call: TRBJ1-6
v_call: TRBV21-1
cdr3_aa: CARSPGYNNSPLHF

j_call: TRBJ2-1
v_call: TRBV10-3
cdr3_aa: CAISRGLSSYNEQFF

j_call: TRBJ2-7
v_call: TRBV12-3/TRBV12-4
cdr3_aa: CASSALGSYEQYF

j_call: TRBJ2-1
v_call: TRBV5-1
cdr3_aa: CASSLLGDSYNEQFF

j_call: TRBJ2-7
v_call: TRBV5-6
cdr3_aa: CASSLLEGVGRREQYF

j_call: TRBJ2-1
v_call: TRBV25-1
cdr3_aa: CASSEFLGERHNEQFF

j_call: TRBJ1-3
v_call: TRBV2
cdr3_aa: CASSVSGNTIYF

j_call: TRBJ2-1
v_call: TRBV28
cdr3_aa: CASSFDDRVFYNEQFF

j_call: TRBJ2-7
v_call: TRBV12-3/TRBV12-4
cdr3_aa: CASNTQGWGYEQYF

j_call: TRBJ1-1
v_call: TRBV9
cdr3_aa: CASSVALRGGQNTEAFF